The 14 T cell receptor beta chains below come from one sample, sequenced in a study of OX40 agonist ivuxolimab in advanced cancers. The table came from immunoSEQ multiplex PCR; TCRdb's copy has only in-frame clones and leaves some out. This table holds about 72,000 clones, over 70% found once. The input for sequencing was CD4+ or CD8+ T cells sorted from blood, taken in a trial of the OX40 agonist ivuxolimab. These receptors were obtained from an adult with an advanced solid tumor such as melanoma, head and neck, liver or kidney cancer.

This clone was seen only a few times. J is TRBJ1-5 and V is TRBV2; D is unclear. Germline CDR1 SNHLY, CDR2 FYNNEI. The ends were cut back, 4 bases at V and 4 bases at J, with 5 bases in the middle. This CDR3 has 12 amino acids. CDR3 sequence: CASSGGNQPQHF. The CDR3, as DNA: TGTGCCAGCAGTGGCGGGAATCAGCCCCAGCATTTT.

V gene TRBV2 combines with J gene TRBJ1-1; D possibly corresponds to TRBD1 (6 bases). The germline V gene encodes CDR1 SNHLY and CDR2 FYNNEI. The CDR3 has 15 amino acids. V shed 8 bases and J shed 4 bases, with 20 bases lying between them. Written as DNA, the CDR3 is TGTGCCAGCCGGCGTATACAGGGTGGTATCACTGAAGCTTTCTTT. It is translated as CASRRIQGGITEAFF.

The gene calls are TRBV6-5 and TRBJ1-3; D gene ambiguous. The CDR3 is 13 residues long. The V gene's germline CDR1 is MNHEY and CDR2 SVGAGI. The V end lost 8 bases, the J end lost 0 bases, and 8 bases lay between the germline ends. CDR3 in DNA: TGTGCCAGCGCGCCGGGCTCTGGAAACACCATATATTTT. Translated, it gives CASAPGSGNTIYF.

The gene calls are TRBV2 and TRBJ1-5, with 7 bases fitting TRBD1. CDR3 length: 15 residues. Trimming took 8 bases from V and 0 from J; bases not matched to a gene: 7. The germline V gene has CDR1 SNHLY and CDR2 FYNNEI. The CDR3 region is CASSPGGNSNQPQHF. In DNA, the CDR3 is TGTGCCAGCTCCCCAGGGGGAAATAGCAATCAGCCCCAGCATTTT.

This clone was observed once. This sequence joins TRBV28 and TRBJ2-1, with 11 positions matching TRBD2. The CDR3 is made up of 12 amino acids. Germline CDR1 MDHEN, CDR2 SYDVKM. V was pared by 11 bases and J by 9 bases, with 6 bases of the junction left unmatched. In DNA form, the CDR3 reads TGTGCCGGGACTAGCGGCAGCGGTGAGCAGTTCTTC. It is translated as CAGTSGSGEQFF.

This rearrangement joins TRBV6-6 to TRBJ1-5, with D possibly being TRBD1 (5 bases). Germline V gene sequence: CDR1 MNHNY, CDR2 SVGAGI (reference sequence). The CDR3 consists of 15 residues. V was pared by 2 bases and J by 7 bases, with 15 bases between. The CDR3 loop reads CASSYDSTLGQPQHF. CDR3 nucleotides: TGTGCCAGCAGTTACGACAGTACATTAGGCCAGCCCCAGCATTTT.

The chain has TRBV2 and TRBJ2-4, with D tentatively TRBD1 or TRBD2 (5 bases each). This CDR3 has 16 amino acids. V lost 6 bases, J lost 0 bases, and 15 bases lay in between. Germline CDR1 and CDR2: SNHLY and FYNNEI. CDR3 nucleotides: TGTGCCAGCAGGAAAGGGACGTCTCTAGCCAAAAACATTCAGTACTTC. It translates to CASRKGTSLAKNIQYF.

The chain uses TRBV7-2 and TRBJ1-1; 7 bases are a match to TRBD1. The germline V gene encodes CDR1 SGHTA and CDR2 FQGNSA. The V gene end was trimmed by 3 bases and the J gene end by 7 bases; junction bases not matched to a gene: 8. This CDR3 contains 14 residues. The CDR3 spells CASSLDRNGNEAFF. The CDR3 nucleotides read TGTGCCAGCAGCTTGGACAGGAACGGGAATGAAGCTTTCTTT.

The CDR3 DNA reads TGTGCCATCAGCTCCTCGGGAGATACGCAGTATTTT. This sequence encodes CAISSSGDTQYF. The chain recombines TRBV10-3 with TRBJ2-3, with D unclear. CDR1 is ENHRY and CDR2 is SYGVKD in the germline V gene. The CDR3 length is 12 residues. With 6 bases removed from V and 5 bases from J, the gap between germline ends came to 9 bases.

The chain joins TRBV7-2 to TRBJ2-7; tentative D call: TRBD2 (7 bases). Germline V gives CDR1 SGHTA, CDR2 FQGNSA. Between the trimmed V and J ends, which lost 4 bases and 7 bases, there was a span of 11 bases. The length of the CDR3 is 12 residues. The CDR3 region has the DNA TGTGCCAGCAGCTCACAGGGAGGGGAGCAGTACTTC. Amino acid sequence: CASSSQGGEQYF.

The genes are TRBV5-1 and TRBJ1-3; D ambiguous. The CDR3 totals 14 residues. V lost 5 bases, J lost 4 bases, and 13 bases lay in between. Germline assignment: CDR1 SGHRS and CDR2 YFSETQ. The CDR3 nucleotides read TGCGCCAGCAGTTTGATGGGGTCGGGAAACACCATATATTTT. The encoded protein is CASSLMGSGNTIYF.

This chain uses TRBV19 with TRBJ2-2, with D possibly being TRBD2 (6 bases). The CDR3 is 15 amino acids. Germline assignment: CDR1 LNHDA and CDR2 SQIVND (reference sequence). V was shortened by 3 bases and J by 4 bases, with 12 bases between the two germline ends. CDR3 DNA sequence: TGTGCCAGTAGTATCGCTAGCGCTGGCACCGGGGAGCTGTTTTTT. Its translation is CASSIASAGTGELFF.

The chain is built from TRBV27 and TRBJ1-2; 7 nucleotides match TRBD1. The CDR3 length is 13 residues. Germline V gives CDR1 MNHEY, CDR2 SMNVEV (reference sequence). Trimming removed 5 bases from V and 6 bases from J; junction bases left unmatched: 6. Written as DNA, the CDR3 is TGTGCCAGCAGTACAGGGGACCGGAATGGCTACACCTTC. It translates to CASSTGDRNGYTF.

As DNA, the CDR3 is TGTGCCAGCAGCGTAGGGGAGGGGGGCGTCTACGAGCAGTACTTC. Translation: CASSVGEGGVYEQYF. J is TRBJ2-7 and V is TRBV9; tentatively, D is TRBD2 (7 bases). The germline V and J ends were trimmed by 0 bases and 3 bases, with 13 bases remaining between them. CDR1 is SGDLS and CDR2 is YYNGEE in the germline V gene. The CDR3 contains 15 residues.